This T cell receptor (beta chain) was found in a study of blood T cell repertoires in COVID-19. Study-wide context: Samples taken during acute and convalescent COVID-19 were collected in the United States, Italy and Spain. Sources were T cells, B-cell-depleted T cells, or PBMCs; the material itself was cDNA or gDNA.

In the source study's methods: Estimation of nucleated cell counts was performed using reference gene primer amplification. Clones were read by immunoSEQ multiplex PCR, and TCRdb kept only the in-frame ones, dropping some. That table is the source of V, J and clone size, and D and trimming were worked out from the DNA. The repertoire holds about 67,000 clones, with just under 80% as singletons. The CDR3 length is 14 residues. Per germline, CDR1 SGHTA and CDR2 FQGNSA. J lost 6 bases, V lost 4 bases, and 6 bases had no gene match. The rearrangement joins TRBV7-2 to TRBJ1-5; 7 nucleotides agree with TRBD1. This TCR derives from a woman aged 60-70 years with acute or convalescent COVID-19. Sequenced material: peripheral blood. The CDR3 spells CASSYTGVGQPQHF. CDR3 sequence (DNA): TGTGCCAGCAGCTACACAGGGGTGGGTCAGCCCCAGCATTTT.